This TCR beta chain was recorded in a study of technical replicates of blood from several donors (TCRdb year 2017). On this clone itself: There is no known antigen for this receptor. Base qualities are not at hand, and no much larger clone is one base apart.

Based on the germline V gene, the CDR1 and CDR2 sequences are SGDLS and YYNGEE. V has 0 bases trimmed and J has 0 bases trimmed; junction bases matching no gene number 7. Reading from cysteine to phenylalanine, the CDR3 counts 17 amino acids. This entry keeps only the CDR3 DNA: 51 bases, framed from base 1. The library was built by means of the immunoSEQ multiplex PCR assay. TCRdb holds this immuneACCESS table with in-frame rearrangements only. Some clones are missing; in checked studies, unresolved V genes explain under half, and the rest has no known cause. In all, the sample holds around 79,000 clones, and roughly 93% of those were seen once. Around 0.4% of the sample is taken by the ten largest.

The receptor was isolated from a human donor in good health. The sequence links TRBV9 to TRBJ2-3; TRBD2 fits 7 bases in the junction. Sequenced sample: T cells isolated from PBMCs. The CDR3 here reads CASSVGGLTPSTDTQYF. The nucleotides read TGTGCCAGCAGCGTAGGGGGACTAACCCCTAGCACAGATACGCAGTATTTT.